This is a list of T cell receptor beta chains from one sample in a study of T-cell reconstitution after alpha-beta-depleted transplantation in children. TCRdb independently ran MiXCR on the PCR reads; one entry per CDR3 protein. Of 450,000 to 600,000 distinct CDR3 sequences in the sample, about 10% were seen once. Material: PBMCs, obtained before TCRalphabeta/CD19-depleted stem cell transplant. These receptors were collected from a child under 10 years old with inherited bone marrow failure, due to receive a stem cell transplant. The CDR3 runs from the conserved cysteine through the conserved F or W. D genes are given only for firm matches. Only part of the rows carry a size: once, few, many, or a class if the clone is expanded.

many	TRBV12-3/TRBV12-4	TRBJ1-1	-	CASSLGSAEAFF	TGTGCCAGCAGTTTGGGGTCAGCCGAAGCTTTCTTT
-	TRBV30	TRBJ2-1	-	CAWSVGTALYNEQFF	TGTGCCTGGAGTGTCGGGACGGCACTCTACAATGAGCAGTTCTTC
many	TRBV3-1	TRBJ2-7	TRBD2	CASSQELAGGGSEQYF	TGTGCCAGCAGCCAAGAATTGGCGGGAGGAGGGTCCGAGCAGTACTTC
-	TRBV7-9	TRBJ1-2	-	CASSSGGAANYGYTF	TGTGCCAGCAGCTCTGGGGGGGCAGCAAACTATGGCTACACCTTC
few	TRBV12-3/TRBV12-4	TRBJ2-1	-	CASSGDGSGYNEQFF	TGTGCCAGCAGTGGGGACGGATCTGGCTACAATGAGCAGTTCTTC
many	TRBV19	TRBJ1-1	-	CASRTPGAGEAFF	TGTGCCAGTAGGACACCAGGGGCAGGTGAAGCTTTCTTT
few	TRBV7-2	TRBJ2-5	-	CASSLSPAFWETQYF	TGTGCCAGCAGCTTAAGTCCAGCGTTTTGGGAGACCCAGTACTTC
many	TRBV20-1	TRBJ2-5	TRBD2	CSAYLAGGETQYF	TGCAGTGCTTACTTAGCGGGAGGGGAGACCCAGTACTTC
few	TRBV3-1	TRBJ2-3	TRBD2	CASRPGLATFTDTQYF	TGTGCCAGCAGACCAGGACTAGCGACGTTCACAGATACGCAGTATTTT
many	TRBV19	TRBJ2-1	TRBD1	CASTDRVGNEQFF	TGTGCCAGCACAGACAGGGTCGGGAATGAGCAGTTCTTC
many	TRBV7-9	TRBJ2-1	TRBD2	CASSLGTSGSFYNEQFF	TGTGCCAGCAGCTTAGGGACTAGCGGGAGTTTCTACAATGAGCAGTTCTTC
-	TRBV5-1	TRBJ2-5	-	CASSLALVSGAYQETQYF	TGCGCCAGCAGCTTGGCATTGGTGAGCGGAGCCTACCAAGAGACCCAGTACTTC
many	TRBV29-1	TRBJ2-7	TRBD1	CSVEGQENYEQYF	TGCAGCGTTGAGGGACAGGAGAACTACGAGCAGTACTTC
-	TRBV4-2	TRBJ1-2	-	CASSQGPLNYGYTF	TGTGCCAGCAGCCAAGGACCCTTAAACTATGGCTACACCTTC
many	TRBV5-1	TRBJ2-7	-	CASSFGPFPNSYEQYF	TGCGCCAGCAGCTTCGGACCGTTCCCCAACTCCTACGAGCAGTACTTC
many	TRBV20-1	TRBJ2-2	-	CSARATGTGELFF	TGCAGTGCTAGAGCTACAGGGACCGGGGAGCTGTTTTTT
many	TRBV6-5	TRBJ2-1	TRBD2	CASKDGLAAYNEQFF	TGTGCCAGCAAGGACGGACTAGCGGCTTACAATGAGCAGTTCTTC
many	TRBV5-4	TRBJ2-2	TRBD2	CASSPTSGRAGTGELFF	TGTGCCAGCAGCCCGACTAGCGGGAGGGCCGGTACCGGGGAGCTGTTTTTT
-	TRBV30	TRBJ2-1	TRBD2	CAWSAHVREGPYNEQFF	TGTGCCTGGAGTGCTCATGTGCGGGAGGGCCCCTACAATGAGCAGTTCTTC
many	TRBV7-6	TRBJ2-2	TRBD1	CASGNPGQGGELFF	TGTGCCAGCGGCAACCCGGGACAGGGTGGGGAGCTGTTTTTT
many	TRBV2	TRBJ2-1	-	CASSESGLEGNKQFF	TGTGCCAGCAGTGAAAGTGGGCTAGAAGGCAATAAGCAGTTCTTC
few	TRBV5-1	TRBJ2-2	-	CASSLWGGDTGELFF	TGCGCCAGCAGCTTGTGGGGAGGTGACACCGGGGAGCTGTTTTTT
many	TRBV7-2	TRBJ2-4	TRBD2	CASSLGTSGRNIQYF	TGTGCCAGCAGCCTTGGGACTAGCGGGAGAAACATTCAGTACTTC
many	TRBV27	TRBJ2-7	TRBD2	CASSKAGASYEQYF	TGTGCCAGCAGTAAAGCGGGAGCCTCTTACGAGCAGTACTTC
many	TRBV6-5	TRBJ2-3	TRBD1	CASRTGEETDTQYF	TGTGCCAGCAGGACAGGGGAAGAGACAGATACGCAGTATTTT
many	TRBV7-2	TRBJ1-5	TRBD1	CASSLDREGQPQHF	TGTGCCAGCAGCTTGGACAGGGAGGGTCAGCCCCAGCATTTT
many	TRBV12-3/TRBV12-4	TRBJ2-3	-	CATSESLSVTDTQYF	TGTGCCACCTCGGAGAGCTTGAGCGTCACAGATACGCAGTATTTT
many	TRBV10-3	TRBJ1-6	TRBD1	CAIKETGDYSSPLHF	TGTGCCATCAAGGAGACAGGGGATTATAGTTCACCCCTCCACTTT
few	TRBV7-9	TRBJ2-3	-	CASSLGRTAGMTDTQYF	TGTGCCAGCAGCTTAGGTCGTACGGCAGGGATGACAGATACGCAGTATTTT
many	TRBV24-1	TRBJ2-1	-	CATSDLGGLDNEQFF	TGTGCCACCAGTGATTTGGGGGGCCTGGACAATGAGCAGTTCTTC
many	TRBV6-5	TRBJ1-6	-	CASSYSRGGENSPLHF	TGTGCCAGCAGTTACTCGAGGGGAGGCGAAAATTCACCCCTCCACTTT
-	TRBV29-1	TRBJ1-2	-	CSVETGRPHGGYTF	TGCAGCGTCGAAACAGGGAGACCCCATGGTGGCTACACCTTC
many	TRBV10-3	TRBJ2-5	-	CAISDKEETQYF	TGTGCCATCAGTGATAAGGAAGAGACCCAGTACTTC
many	TRBV4-3	TRBJ2-7	-	CASSRNGREQYF	TGCGCCAGCAGCCGAAATGGGCGGGAGCAGTACTTC
few	TRBV4-2	TRBJ2-2	TRBD2	CASSEGTSGSVGELFF	TGTGCCAGCAGCGAAGGGACTAGCGGGAGCGTCGGGGAGCTGTTTTTT
few	TRBV4-2	TRBJ2-1	-	CASSQVGGLSSYNEQFF	TGTGCCAGCAGCCAGGTCGGCGGTCTAAGCTCCTACAATGAGCAGTTCTTC
many	TRBV29-1	TRBJ2-3	TRBD1	CSAWDRAGRTDTQYF	TGCAGCGCCTGGGACAGGGCCGGCAGGACAGATACGCAGTATTTT
many	TRBV12-3/TRBV12-4	TRBJ2-6	-	CASSLAPGYSGANVLTF	TGTGCCAGCAGTTTAGCGCCAGGGTACTCTGGGGCCAACGTCCTGACTTTC
many	TRBV12-3/TRBV12-4	TRBJ2-7	-	CASSPRQRTYEQYF	TGTGCCAGCAGTCCAAGACAGAGAACATACGAGCAGTACTTC
many	TRBV15	TRBJ1-5	-	CATSRDRQPQHF	TGTGCCACCAGCAGAGATCGTCAGCCCCAGCATTTT
few	TRBV24-1	TRBJ2-1	-	CATSDWGGGGYNEQFF	TGTGCCACCAGTGATTGGGGAGGGGGGGGCTATAATGAGCAGTTCTTC
many	TRBV5-1	TRBJ1-2	TRBD1	CASSLAGQIGKPGYTF	TGCGCCAGCAGCTTGGCGGGACAGATTGGGAAGCCGGGCTACACCTTC
many	TRBV5-1	TRBJ2-1	-	CASSKATNSYNEQFF	TGCGCCAGCAGCAAAGCGACAAACTCCTACAATGAGCAGTTCTTC
many	TRBV29-1	TRBJ2-5	-	CSVEGRERAETQYF	TGCAGCGTTGAAGGTCGGGAGCGGGCGGAGACCCAGTACTTC
-	TRBV10-3	TRBJ2-3	-	CAISESSDTQYF	TGTGCCATCAGTGAATCGTCTGATACGCAGTATTTT
many	TRBV7-8	TRBJ2-1	-	CASSLARSFLRGEQFF	TGTGCCAGCAGCCTTGCTCGGAGTTTTCTAAGAGGTGAGCAGTTCTTC
many	TRBV29-1	TRBJ1-1	-	CSVEAEGVGTEAFF	TGCAGCGTTGAAGCAGAGGGGGTAGGGACTGAAGCTTTCTTT
few	TRBV20-1	TRBJ1-5	-	CSAETQGNQPQHF	TGCAGTGCTGAGACACAGGGCAATCAGCCCCAGCATTTT
many	TRBV29-1	TRBJ1-1	TRBD1	CSALPGQSMNTEAFF	TGCAGCGCCTTACCGGGACAGTCAATGAACACTGAAGCTTTCTTT
many	TRBV7-9	TRBJ1-5	TRBD1	CASSSDRGSGHQPQHF	TGTGCCAGCAGCTCCGACAGGGGAAGTGGCCATCAGCCCCAGCATTTT
many	TRBV29-1	TRBJ2-3	TRBD1	CSVEKQGPDTQYF	TGCAGCGTTGAAAAACAGGGGCCAGATACGCAGTATTTT
-	TRBV24-1	TRBJ2-2	TRBD2	CATSAPAGRTGELFF	TGTGCCACCAGTGCTCCAGCGGGACGCACCGGGGAGCTGTTTTTT
many	TRBV6-2/TRBV6-3	TRBJ2-2	TRBD1	CASRTGQGIPNTGELFF	TGTGCCAGCAGAACCGGACAGGGAATACCGAACACCGGGGAGCTGTTTTTT
many	TRBV5-1	TRBJ1-2	-	CASSFGRPNYGYTF	TGCGCCAGCAGCTTCGGACGGCCCAACTATGGCTACACCTTC
many	TRBV27	TRBJ2-7	TRBD2	CASSLFGLASEQYF	TGTGCCAGCAGTTTATTCGGACTAGCTTCCGAGCAGTACTTC